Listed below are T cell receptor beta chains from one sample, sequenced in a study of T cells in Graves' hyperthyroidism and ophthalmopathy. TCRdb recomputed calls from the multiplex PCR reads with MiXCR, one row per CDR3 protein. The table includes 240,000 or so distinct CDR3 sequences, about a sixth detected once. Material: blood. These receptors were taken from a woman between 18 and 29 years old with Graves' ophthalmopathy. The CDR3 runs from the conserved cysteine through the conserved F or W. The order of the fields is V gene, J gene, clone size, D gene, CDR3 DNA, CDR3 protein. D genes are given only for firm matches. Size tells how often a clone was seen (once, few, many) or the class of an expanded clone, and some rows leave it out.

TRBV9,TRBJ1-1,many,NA,TGTGCCAGCAGCGCCCTTGGACAATTGAACACTGAAGCTTTCTTT,CASSALGQLNTEAFF
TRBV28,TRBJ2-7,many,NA,TGTGCCAGCAGATCCGGGGGCTACGAGCAGTACTTC,CASRSGGYEQYF
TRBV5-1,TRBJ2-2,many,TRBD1,TGCGCCAGCAGACCGGGACAGACTGGTGCCGGGGAGCTGTTTTTT,CASRPGQTGAGELFF
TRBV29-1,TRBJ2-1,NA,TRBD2,TGCAGCGTCTCCTACCCCGGGACTAGCGGGGGGCTGTACAATGAGCAGTTCTTC,CSVSYPGTSGGLYNEQFF
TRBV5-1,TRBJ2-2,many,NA,TGCGCCAGCAGCCCCGGGTCAACCACCGGGGAGCTGTTTTTT,CASSPGSTTGELFF
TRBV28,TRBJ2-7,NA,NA,TGTGCCAGCACAGGGCCGTTCGAAGAGCAGTACTTC,CASTGPFEEQYF
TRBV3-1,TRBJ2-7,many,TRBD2,TGTGCCAGCAGCCAAGGGGGTCGCGGGAGTTGGTACGAGCAGTACTTC,CASSQGGRGSWYEQYF
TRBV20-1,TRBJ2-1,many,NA,TGCAGTGCTAGAGCTCCGGCGGGGTTCAATGAGCAGTTCTTC,CSARAPAGFNEQFF
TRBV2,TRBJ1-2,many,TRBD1,TGTGCCAGCAGTGAACTAGCGGTGTCAGGGGGCGCGAATGGCTACACCTTC,CASSELAVSGGANGYTF
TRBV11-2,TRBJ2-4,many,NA,TGTGCCAGCAGCTTAGATACGGAAAACATTCAGTACTTC,CASSLDTENIQYF
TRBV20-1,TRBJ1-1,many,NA,TGCAGTGCTTCTCCAGGGGTTACTGAAGCTTTCTTT,CSASPGVTEAFF